A selection of T cell receptor beta chains follows, all from one sample in a study of identical twins. TCRdb recomputed calls from the 5' RACE reads with MiXCR, one row per CDR3 protein. The sample yields hundreds of thousands of distinct CDR3 sequences, 9% to 15% seen once. These data also formed part of another study, on yellow fever vaccine responses in identical twins.

The sequenced material came from PBMCs. Receptors were obtained from a woman between 18 and 30 years old in good health. The CDR3 runs from the conserved cysteine through the conserved F or W. D genes are given only for firm matches. Expanded clones get a size class; other rows say once, few or many, or leave the size out.

TRBJ2-2 | TRBD2 | TRBV28 | many | CASSFAGLAGTGELFF | TGTGCCAGCAGTTTCGCCGGACTAGCGGGAACCGGGGAGCTGTTTTTT
TRBJ2-5 | NA | TRBV11-2 | few | CASGPTALRKF | TGTGCCAGCGGGCCTACAGCCCTTCGGAAGTTC
TRBJ2-7 | TRBD2 | TRBV20-1 | many | CSTGGDEQYF | TGCAGTACGGGGGGAGACGAGCAGTACTTC
TRBJ2-6 | TRBD2 | TRBV11-2 | few | CASSIGTGTSYSGANVLTF | TGTGCCAGCAGCATCGGTACCGGGACTAGCTACTCTGGGGCCAACGTCCTGACTTTC
TRBJ1-2 | NA | TRBV28 | NA | CASSPTDPALYGYTF | TGTGCCAGCAGCCCCACCGACCCGGCCCTCTATGGCTACACCTTC
TRBJ2-5 | NA | TRBV3-1 | NA | CASSQDWGEKGQTQYF | TGTGCCAGCAGCCAAGACTGGGGCGAGAAAGGCCAGACCCAGTACTTC
TRBJ2-3 | NA | TRBV5-6 | few | CASSLAYFSGDTQYF | TGTGCCAGCAGCTTGGCCTACTTTTCGGGAGATACGCAGTATTTT
TRBJ2-1 | NA | TRBV12-3/TRBV12-4 | few | CASSLVPRGAGEQFF | TGTGCCAGCAGTTTGGTTCCGAGGGGGGCGGGTGAGCAGTTCTTC
TRBJ2-4 | NA | TRBV28 | few | CASSLGKGLAKNIQYF | TGTGCCAGCAGTTTGGGCAAGGGCCTAGCCAAAAACATTCAGTACTTC
TRBJ1-1 | NA | TRBV4-1 | NA | CASSQDPQGKAFF | TGCGCCAGCAGCCAAGACCCCCAGGGGAAAGCTTTCTTT
TRBJ1-6 | NA | TRBV12-3/TRBV12-4 | NA | CASSATGVTLHF | TGTGCCAGCAGTGCGACCGGGGTCACCCTCCACTTT
TRBJ2-5 | NA | TRBV28 | NA | CASRLTARETQYF | TGTGCCAGCAGGTTAACCGCGAGAGAGACCCAGTACTTC
TRBJ2-4 | NA | TRBV27 | few | CASSSWGEGQLAKNIQYF | TGTGCCAGCAGTTCTTGGGGTGAAGGACAGCTAGCCAAAAACATTCAGTACTTC
TRBJ2-3 | TRBD2 | TRBV27 | NA | CASSLIVRRGVTDTQYF | TGTGCCAGCAGTTTAATAGTTCGGCGGGGGGTCACAGATACGCAGTATTTT
TRBJ1-2 | NA | TRBV12-3/TRBV12-4 | NA | CASSLPQRGNYGYTF | TGTGCCAGCAGTTTACCGCAGAGGGGGAACTATGGCTACACCTTC
TRBJ2-6 | NA | TRBV7-9 | NA | CASSFDSSSSGANVLTF | TGTGCCAGCAGCTTCGACTCCTCCTCCTCTGGGGCCAACGTCCTGACTTTC
TRBJ2-3 | TRBD2 | TRBV12-3/TRBV12-4 | NA | CASSFRTSGRGDTQYF | TGTGCCAGCAGTTTTAGAACTAGCGGGAGGGGTGATACGCAGTATTTT
TRBJ2-1 | NA | TRBV3-1 | few | CASSIGVKKQFF | TGTGCCAGCAGTATCGGGGTCAAAAAGCAGTTCTTC
TRBJ2-7 | TRBD1 | TRBV20-1 | many | CSARDGIRQGVKQYF | TGCAGTGCTAGAGACGGAATTAGACAGGGGGTTAAGCAGTACTTC
TRBJ2-5 | TRBD1 | TRBV25-1 | few | CASSDQGTGWEETQYF | TGTGCCAGCAGTGACCAGGGGACAGGGTGGGAAGAGACCCAGTACTTC
TRBJ1-1 | NA | TRBV20-1 | few | CSARDLQILNTEAFF | TGCAGTGCTAGAGATCTTCAAATACTGAACACTGAAGCTTTCTTT
TRBJ2-3 | NA | TRBV15 | few | CATSFSSSRTDTQYF | TGTGCCACCAGTTTTTCGAGCAGTCGCACAGATACGCAGTATTTT
TRBJ2-1 | TRBD1 | TRBV10-3 | NA | CAISPTGGRLNEQFF | TGTGCCATCAGCCCGACAGGGGGGCGTTTGAATGAGCAGTTCTTC
TRBJ2-7 | TRBD2 | TRBV29-1 | many | CSVLTGLAGSSYEQYF | TGCAGCGTCCTGACTGGACTAGCGGGAAGCTCCTACGAGCAGTACTTC
TRBJ1-1 | NA | TRBV29-1 | NA | CRDMTGNTEAFF | TGCAGAGATATGACGGGAAACACTGAAGCTTTCTTT
TRBJ2-7 | NA | TRBV2 | NA | CASSEETPYEQYF | TGTGCCAGCAGTGAGGAGACTCCCTACGAGCAGTACTTC
TRBJ2-1 | TRBD2 | TRBV24-1 | many | CATSDPGLDEQFF | TGTGCCACCAGTGATCCCGGACTAGATGAGCAGTTCTTC
TRBJ2-7 | NA | TRBV2 | few | CASSEFTPYEQYF | TGTGCCAGCAGTGAATTCACGCCCTACGAGCAGTACTTC
TRBJ2-3 | TRBD2 | TRBV11-2 | few | CASSRRTSGPTDTQYF | TGTGCCAGCAGCCGAAGGACTAGTGGACCCACAGATACGCAGTATTTT
TRBJ2-7 | TRBD2 | TRBV7-2 | few | CASSLATSGLSYEQYF | TGTGCCAGCAGCTTAGCGACTAGCGGCCTCTCCTACGAGCAGTACTTC
TRBJ2-3 | NA | TRBV7-9 | few | CASSWVSEAPDTQYF | TGTGCCAGCAGCTGGGTTAGCGAGGCCCCAGATACGCAGTATTTT
TRBJ2-4 | TRBD2 | TRBV12-3/TRBV12-4 | many | CASSLGGGVKNIQYF | TGTGCCAGCAGTTTAGGGGGGGGGGTCAAAAACATTCAGTACTTC
TRBJ2-3 | NA | TRBV6-5 | few | CASSSIGTSTDTQYF | TGTGCCAGCAGTTCCATCGGGACAAGCACAGATACGCAGTATTTT
TRBJ2-3 | TRBD2 | TRBV20-1 | NA | CSARSSGSFTDTQYF | TGCAGTGCTAGGAGCAGCGGGAGTTTCACAGATACGCAGTATTTT
TRBJ2-1 | NA | TRBV27 | few | CASSIVGQPVQFF | TGTGCCAGCAGTATAGTTGGACAGCCCGTGCAGTTCTTC
TRBJ2-3 | NA | TRBV24-1 | NA | CATSDSGGGDTQYF | TGTGCCACCAGTGATTCGGGGGGCGGAGATACGCAGTATTTT
TRBJ1-4 | NA | TRBV5-5 | few | CASSIRSAANEKLFF | TGTGCCAGCAGTATAAGGTCCGCCGCTAATGAAAAACTGTTTTTT
TRBJ2-7 | NA | TRBV24-1 | NA | CATTLREGYEHYF | TGTGCCACAACTCTCAGAGAGGGCTACGAGCACTACTTC
TRBJ2-1 | NA | TRBV5-1 | few | CASRPSRTLYNEQFF | TGCGCCAGCAGACCCTCCCGGACACTCTACAATGAGCAGTTCTTC
TRBJ1-4 | NA | TRBV6-1 | NA | CASSLGHGNEKLFF | TGTGCCAGCAGTCTAGGGCATGGTAATGAAAAACTGTTTTTT
TRBJ2-3 | TRBD1 | TRBV7-9 | few | CASSTYPTGGTDTQYF | TGTGCCAGCAGCACTTATCCAACAGGGGGCACAGATACGCAGTATTTT
TRBJ2-1 | NA | TRBV7-9 | NA | CASSLGAGEWDEQFF | TGTGCCAGCAGCTTAGGTGCAGGAGAATGGGATGAGCAGTTCTTC
TRBJ2-1 | TRBD2 | TRBV20-1 | NA | CSATGRGSGASSYNEQFF | TGCAGTGCTACAGGCCGGGGGAGCGGGGCGAGCTCCTACAATGAGCAGTTCTTC
TRBJ2-1 | NA | TRBV7-6 | few | CASSYTSPRAYNEQFF | TGTGCCAGCAGCTATACTAGCCCGAGGGCCTACAATGAGCAGTTCTTC
TRBJ2-5 | NA | TRBV6-1 | many | CASSEVGETQYF | TGTGCCAGCAGTGAAGTTGGAGAGACCCAGTACTTC
TRBJ2-5 | NA | TRBV24-1 | NA | CATSDEQGEETQYF | TGTGCCACCAGTGATGAGCAAGGGGAAGAGACCCAGTACTTC
TRBJ2-6 | NA | TRBV13 | few | CASSPFLISGANVLTF | TGTGCCAGCAGCCCGTTTTTGATCTCTGGGGCCAACGTCCTGACTTTC
TRBJ2-1 | TRBD2 | TRBV2 | once | CACRGELAGEASYNEQFF | TGTGCCTGCAGGGGAGAACTAGCGGGAGAGGCTTCCTACAATGAGCAGTTCTTC
TRBJ2-2 | TRBD2 | TRBV11-2 | few | CASSLRVRGLAENTGELFF | TGTGCCAGCAGCTTAAGGGTCCGGGGTCTAGCGGAGAACACCGGGGAGCTGTTTTTT
TRBJ1-1 | TRBD1 | TRBV6-2/TRBV6-3 | few | CASSRQGRTEAFF | TGTGCCAGCAGTAGACAGGGTAGGACTGAAGCTTTCTTT
TRBJ2-7 | TRBD2 | TRBV6-1 | NA | CASRFQWEGYHEQYF | TGTGCCAGCAGGTTCCAGTGGGAGGGGTACCACGAGCAGTACTTC
TRBJ1-6 | NA | TRBV12-3/TRBV12-4 | NA | CASSRLGEGTLHF | TGTGCCAGCAGTCGCCTTGGGGAGGGGACCCTCCACTTT
TRBJ2-3 | TRBD1 | TRBV5-1 | NA | CASSLRVGTGATDTQYF | TGCGCCAGCAGCTTGCGAGTCGGGACAGGGGCAACAGATACGCAGTATTTT
TRBJ2-5 | TRBD2 | TRBV6-5 | NA | CASSYSMGGRVRETQYF | TGTGCCAGCAGTTACTCGATGGGCGGGAGGGTGAGGGAGACCCAGTACTTC
TRBJ2-1 | NA | TRBV2 | few | CASGGQFDEQFF | TGTGCCAGCGGCGGACAGTTCGATGAGCAGTTCTTC